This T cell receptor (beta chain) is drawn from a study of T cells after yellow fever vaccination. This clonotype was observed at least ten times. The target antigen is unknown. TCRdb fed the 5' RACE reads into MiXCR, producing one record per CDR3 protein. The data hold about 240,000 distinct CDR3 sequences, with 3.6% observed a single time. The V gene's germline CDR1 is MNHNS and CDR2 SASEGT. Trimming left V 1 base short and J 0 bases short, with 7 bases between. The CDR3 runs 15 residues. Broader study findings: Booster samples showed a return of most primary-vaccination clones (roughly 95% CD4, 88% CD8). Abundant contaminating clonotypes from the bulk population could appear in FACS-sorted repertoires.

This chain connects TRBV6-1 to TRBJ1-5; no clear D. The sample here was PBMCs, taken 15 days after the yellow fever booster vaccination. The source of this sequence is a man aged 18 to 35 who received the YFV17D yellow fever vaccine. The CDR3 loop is CASSEDPYSNQPQHF. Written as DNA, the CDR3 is TGTGCCAGCAGTGAAGATCCGTATAGCAATCAGCCCCAGCATTTT.